This T cell receptor (beta chain) was profiled in a study of sequential checkpoint blockade in melanoma. About the research overall: First-line arms were nivolumab then ipilimumab, or the reverse, randomized 1:1. Each arm's sequence ended with maintenance nivolumab.

Clones were read by immunoSEQ multiplex PCR, and TCRdb kept only the in-frame ones, dropping some. The sample records 10,000 to 11,000 clones, more than 70% being singletons. The CDR3 covers 15 residues. Losses at the gene ends were 5 bases for V and 4 bases for J; bases not matched to a gene: 7. Germline lookup yields CDR1 MNHEY and CDR2 SMNVEV (reference sequence). The treatment is: randomized to nivolumab then ipilimumab (arm A) or the reverse (arm B). No patient had prior DNA-damaging chemotherapy. The receptor was isolated from a human donor with melanoma. This sequence joins TRBV27 and TRBJ1-3; TRBD1 matches at 8 bases. The material was CD8+ T cells sorted from blood (inferred from file names), obtained from a patient given nivolumab and ipilimumab in sequence. The CDR3 reads CASSTQGAWGNTIYF. DNA of the CDR3: TGTGCCAGCAGTACGCAGGGGGCTTGGGGAAACACCATATATTTT.